The 28 T cell receptor beta chains below were found in one sample sequenced in a study of cytomegalovirus exposure and HLA in healthy donors. Researchers ran the PCR with 60 Vbeta and 13 Jbeta primers. TCRdb keeps only in-frame clones here, not all; method: immunoSEQ multiplex PCR. The sample has nearly 80,000 clones, 65% to 85% seen once. The sequenced sample was PBMCs. The receptors originated from a woman in her 40s in good health and CMV-seropositive.

The rearrangement uses TRBV19 and TRBJ2-5; D call uncertain. Germline V gene lookup returns CDR1 LNHDA and CDR2 SQIVND (reference sequence). Trimming took off 7 bases at V and 1 base at J, with 10 bases between the two ends. This CDR3 contains 13 residues. Written as DNA, the CDR3 is TGTGCCAGTACCGCAGGTTTCCAAGAGACCCAGTACTTC. Its translation: CASTAGFQETQYF.

The rearrangement links TRBV5-1 to TRBJ1-3; D not resolved. CDR1 is SGHRS and CDR2 is YFSETQ in the germline V gene. The CDR3 runs 15 residues. Trimming removed 0 bases from V and 5 bases from J, with 12 bases in between. This chain's CDR3 is CASSLESVLRNTIYF. As DNA, the CDR3 is TGCGCCAGCAGCTTGGAGTCGGTATTGAGAAACACCATATATTTT.

The chain links TRBV4-2 to TRBJ2-5; TRBD2 matches at 8 bases. The trim removed 4 bases at V and 5 bases at J, leaving 9 bases unmatched. The CDR3 runs 15 residues. Germline V gene lookup returns CDR1 LGHNA and CDR2 YNFKEQ. The CDR3: CASSPTSSGRETQYF. In nucleotides, the CDR3 is TGTGCCAGCAGCCCTACCTCTAGCGGGCGTGAGACCCAGTACTTC.

The chain employs TRBV19 and TRBJ2-2, with a possible D match to TRBD2 (6 bases). The CDR3 covers 11 residues. Germline V gives CDR1 LNHDA, CDR2 SQIVND (reference sequence). V dropped 7 bases and J dropped 8 bases, with 8 bases sitting between them. The CDR3 is CASMGRGELFF. The CDR3 bases are TGTGCCAGTATGGGGAGGGGGGAGCTGTTTTTT.

CDR3 nucleotide sequence: TGTGCCGTGGGGGAGCGGGGGTCCACAGATACGCAGTATTTT. Translated, it gives CAVGERGSTDTQYF. The V call is TRBV6-1, the J call TRBJ2-3; 8 bases agree with TRBD2. J gave up 2 bases and V 11 bases, and 9 bases lay outside the gene matches. The CDR3 is 14 residues long. Looked up from germline, CDR1 is MNHNS and CDR2 is SASEGT.

The chain has TRBV30 and TRBJ2-7, with TRBD2 as a possible D gene (5 bases). Germline CDR1 is GTSNPN and CDR2 is SVGIG (reference sequence). V was pared by 2 bases and J by 5 bases, with 10 bases between. CDR3 length: 12 amino acids. In DNA, the CDR3 is TGTGCCTGGAGTCGAGGGCAGAACGAGCAGTACTTC. Protein: CAWSRGQNEQYF.

This rearrangement joins TRBV18 to TRBJ2-7; perhaps TRBD1 as D (6 bases). Germline-derived CDR1 and CDR2 are KGHSH and LQKENI. Between the trimmed V and J ends, which lost 3 bases and 3 bases, there was a span of 12 bases. The CDR3 runs to 14 residues. CDR3 nucleotides: TGTGCCAGCTCACCGGGTACAGGGATCTACGAGCAGTACTTC. It translates to CASSPGTGIYEQYF. Complete variable domain (other parts from reference TRBV18 and TRBJ2-7): NAGVMQNPRHLVRRRGQEARLRCSPMKGHSHVYWYRQLPEEGLKFMVYLQKENIIDESGMPKERFSAEFPKEGPSILRIQQVVRGDSAAYFCASSPGTGIYEQYFGPGTRLTVT.

The chain has TRBV7-8 and TRBJ2-5; D possibly corresponds to TRBD2 (6 bases). The CDR3 length is 12 residues. The V end lost 5 bases, the J end lost 5 bases, and 9 bases lay between the germline ends. Germline lookup yields CDR1 SGHVS and CDR2 FQNEAQ. CDR3 region: CASSIRGETQYF. The CDR3 DNA sequence: TGTGCCAGCAGCATACGGGGGGAGACCCAGTACTTC.

V usage is TRBV7-9 and J usage is TRBJ1-1; D not resolved. This CDR3 contains 13 residues. Trimming stripped 2 bases from V and 5 bases from J, with 9 bases between. The V gene's germline CDR1 is SEHNR and CDR2 FQNEAQ (reference sequence). The CDR3 DNA is TGTGCCAGCAGCTTAAAAGGGAGGACTGAAGCTTTCTTT. Translated, it gives CASSLKGRTEAFF.

V and J are TRBV27 and TRBJ2-3; 15 nucleotides match TRBD2. Germline V CDR1 and CDR2: MNHEY, SMNVEV (reference sequence). V lost 6 bases and J lost 3; bases outside the gene matches: 4. This CDR3 comprises 16 residues. For the CDR3, the DNA is TGTGCCAGCAGGACCGGACTAGCGGGAGGGACAGATACGCAGTATTTT. This codes for CASRTGLAGGTDTQYF.

This clone was counted between two and nine times. The chain carries TRBV9 and TRBJ1-1, with a possible D match to TRBD1 (5 bases). Trimming took 4 bases from V and 4 from J, leaving 14 bases between them. The CDR3 length is 14 residues. Germline V gene lookup returns CDR1 SGDLS and CDR2 YYNGEE. The chain's CDR3 is CASSPTVQATEAFF. CDR3 coding DNA: TGTGCCAGCAGCCCAACCGTACAGGCCACTGAAGCTTTCTTT.

The chain links TRBV6-5 to TRBJ2-5; unclear D gene. V dropped 4 bases and J dropped 1 base, with 10 bases sitting between them. The germline V gene encodes CDR1 MNHEY and CDR2 SVGAGI. The CDR3 is 14 amino acids. The CDR3 sequence is CASSSVAGQETQYF. CDR3 sequence (DNA): TGTGCCAGCAGTTCAGTGGCAGGCCAAGAGACCCAGTACTTC.

The J gene is TRBJ2-7, the V gene TRBV6-1, with 11 bases lining up with TRBD2. Losses at the gene ends were 5 bases for V and 2 bases for J; bases not matched to a gene: 2. This CDR3 region has 14 residues. From germline, CDR1 is MNHNS and CDR2 SASEGT. In DNA, the CDR3 is TGTGCCAGCAGTAATAGCGGGGGGGCCTACGAGCAGTACTTC. Its protein is CASSNSGGAYEQYF.

The CDR3 DNA reads as TGTGCCAGCAGCGTAGTGGGGGGGGACACTGAAGCTTTCTTT. It codes for CASSVVGGDTEAFF. V usage is TRBV9 and J usage is TRBJ1-1; D may be TRBD1 (5 bases). The germline V gene encodes CDR1 SGDLS and CDR2 YYNGEE. The CDR3 runs 14 residues. The germline V and J ends were trimmed by 0 bases and 3 bases, with 9 bases remaining between them.

The V and J genes are TRBV27 and TRBJ2-2; possibly TRBD1 for D (6 bases). This CDR3 has 14 residues. CDR1 and CDR2 from the germline V gene are MNHEY and SMNVEV (reference sequence). Trimming removed 2 bases at V and 7 bases at J, with 11 bases between. Here the CDR3 reads CASSLTGPGGELFF. The CDR3 DNA sequence: TGTGCCAGCAGTTTAACAGGGCCGGGCGGGGAGCTGTTTTTT.

The V and J genes are TRBV18 and TRBJ1-1, with a possible D match to TRBD1 (5 bases). V was shortened by 2 bases and J by 6 bases, with 10 bases between the two germline ends. In germline, CDR1 is KGHSH, CDR2 LQKENI. This CDR3 is built from 13 residues. Here the CDR3 DNA reads TGTGCCAGCTCACCAACAGGAACTCCTGAAGCTTTCTTT. Translating gives CASSPTGTPEAFF.

V is TRBV28 and J is TRBJ2-7, with D perhaps TRBD2 (5 bases). Germline CDR1 reads MDHEN; CDR2 reads SYDVKM. The V end lost 6 bases, the J end lost 5 bases, and 17 bases lay between the germline ends. This CDR3 is 14 amino acids long. The CDR3, as DNA: TGTGCCAGCAGGCTGGACGGTTTGGGAGACGAGCAGTACTTC. As protein: CASRLDGLGDEQYF.

The V gene is TRBV6-6, the J gene TRBJ2-5, with 8 bases fitting TRBD2. With 6 bases clipped from V and 5 bases from J, the junction kept 11 bases outside the gene matches. Germline CDR1 reads MNHNY; CDR2 reads SVGAGI (reference sequence). The CDR3 is 15 amino acids. In nucleotides, the CDR3 is TGTGCCAGCAGCCCCCCGGCGGGGGGATCGGAGACCCAGTACTTC. It specifies CASSPPAGGSETQYF.

The chain joins TRBV13 to TRBJ2-1, with 12 bases lining up with TRBD2. In germline, CDR1 is PRHDT, CDR2 FYEKMQ (reference sequence). The J segment lost 6 bases and the V segment lost 3 bases, leaving 9 bases of the junction unmatched. The CDR3 sequence is 17 residues long. CDR3 nucleotides: TGTGCCAGCAGCTTGACTAGCGGGGGCCCTAAAGCCAATGAGCAGTTCTTC. Translating gives CASSLTSGGPKANEQFF.

This clone has only a few counts. DNA of the CDR3: TGTGCCAGCAGCGTAGTCGGTGGTAACGAGCAGTACTTC. It is translated as CASSVVGGNEQYF. The chain has TRBV9 and TRBJ2-7; D uncertain. The CDR3 consists of 13 residues. CDR1 SGDLS and CDR2 YYNGEE come from the germline V gene. V gave up 0 bases and J gave up 5 bases, with 9 bases separating them. Combining the CDR3 with reference TRBV9 and TRBJ2-7 gives the whole variable domain DSGVTQTPKHLITATGQRVTLRCSPRSGDLSVYWYQQSLDQGLQFLIQYYNGEERAKGNILERFSAQQFPDLHSELNLSSLELGDSALYFCASSVVGGNEQYFGPGTRLTVT.

The rearrangement joins TRBV5-4 to TRBJ2-7, with D possibly being TRBD2 (5 bases). Trimming took 4 bases from V and 6 from J, leaving 14 bases between them. The CDR3 has 13 residues. The germline CDR1 and CDR2 sequences are SGHNT and YYREEE (reference sequence). CDR3: CASSGPLVREQYF. In DNA, the CDR3 is TGTGCCAGCAGCGGGCCACTAGTGCGCGAGCAGTACTTC.

The chain joins TRBV6-1 to TRBJ1-2; D is undetermined. Trimming shortened V by 4 bases and J by 5 bases, and 17 bases separated the two germline ends. CDR1 and CDR2 (germline): MNHNS, SASEGT. The CDR3 extends over 15 amino acids. CDR3 sequence (DNA): TGTGCCAGCAGTGCGAGGGCGGGCTCTGGTTATGGCTACACCTTC. Translation gives CASSARAGSGYGYTF.

The chain employs TRBV29-1 and TRBJ1-1, with TRBD1 as a possible D gene (6 bases). Trimming took 3 bases from V and 0 from J, leaving 14 bases between them. Germline CDR1 and CDR2: SQVTM and ANQGSEA. The length of the CDR3 is 15 residues. DNA of the CDR3: TGCAGCGTTGAGGTCGGGACACTGATGAACACTGAAGCTTTCTTT. Amino acids: CSVEVGTLMNTEAFF.

The CDR3 DNA follows: TGCAGCGTGGGACAGGGCCTGTCCCACGAGCAGTACTTC. This codes for CSVGQGLSHEQYF. The chain is built from TRBV29-1 and TRBJ2-7; TRBD1 agrees at 9 bases. The CDR3 runs to 13 residues. CDR1 and CDR2 from the germline V gene are SQVTM and ANQGSEA. Trimming at V came to 6 bases and at J to 5 bases, leaving 8 bases not matched to a gene.

V is TRBV7-9 and J is TRBJ1-1; a possible D gene is TRBD1 (6 bases). CDR3 length: 15 residues. The ends were cut back, 4 bases at V and 0 bases at J, with 12 bases in the middle. Per germline, CDR1 SEHNR and CDR2 FQNEAQ (reference sequence). In nucleotides, the CDR3 is TGTGCCAGCAGCTCTGAGACAGGTCTGAACACTGAAGCTTTCTTT. Protein product: CASSSETGLNTEAFF.

The V call is TRBV18, the J call TRBJ2-5; 8 bases are a match to TRBD1. The V segment lost 4 bases and the J segment 1 base; nucleotides outside the gene matches: 2. The CDR3 runs to 14 residues. Germline lookup yields CDR1 KGHSH and CDR2 LQKENI. CDR3 bases: TGTGCCAGCTCACATGGACAGGGCCAAGAGACCCAGTACTTC. Amino acid sequence: CASSHGQGQETQYF.

This chain uses TRBV15 with TRBJ2-4; 7 bases map to TRBD2. The CDR3 loop spans 15 amino acids. Trimming cost V 1 base and J 3 bases; bases outside gene matches: 3. In germline, CDR1 is LNHNV, CDR2 YYDKDF (reference sequence). The CDR3 here is CATSRVAGVKNIQYF. DNA for the CDR3: TGTGCCACCAGCAGAGTAGCGGGTGTCAAAAACATTCAGTACTTC.

This clone was picked up a small number of times. The rearrangement links TRBV30 to TRBJ2-7; TRBD2 is a possible D gene (6 bases). This CDR3 spans 14 amino acids. The V end was cut by 1 base, the J end by 3 bases, with 13 bases between. Germline CDR1 GTSNPN, CDR2 SVGIG (reference sequence). CDR3 in amino acids: CAWSGVGLIYEQYF. CDR3 in DNA: TGTGCCTGGAGTGGGGTAGGACTAATCTACGAGCAGTACTTC. Full variable domain (missing parts from reference TRBV30 and TRBJ2-7): SQTIHQWPATLVQPVGSPLSLECTVEGTSNPNLYWYRQAAGRGLQLLFYSVGIGQISSEVPQNLSASRPQDRQFILSSKKLLLSDSGFYLCAWSGVGLIYEQYFGPGTRLTVT.